This record looks at one T cell receptor (beta chain) sequence and its context. Its ends do not fully match the called genes, so a read error is possible. The CDR3 runs 17 residues. Germline V lookup: CDR1 MNHEY, CDR2 SVGEGT. This sample is drawn from a study of blood T cell repertoires in COVID-19. Study-wide background: Whether acute or convalescent, the COVID-19 samples came from the United States, Italy and Spain. The cDNA or gDNA used as material had been derived from T cells, B-cell-depleted T cells, or PBMCs.

Original handling: Reference gene primer amplification in the assay estimated nucleated cell counts. Profiled with immunoSEQ multiplex PCR; TCRdb holds only in-frame clones, not every one. That table supplies the V and J calls and clone size; D and trimming were determined from the DNA. The table has 110,000 to 150,000 clones, nearly 85% seen once; the top ten hold 35% to 50%. The sample was peripheral blood. The genes are TRBV6-2 or TRBV6-3 and TRBJ1-2; D is unclear. This receptor was obtained from a human donor in a cohort sampled during active COVID-19. The CDR3 DNA reads TGTGCCAGCACTTACGGTTACGGCCTAGAGTCAGACTATGGCTACACCTTC. Translated, it gives CASTYGYGLESDYGYTF.